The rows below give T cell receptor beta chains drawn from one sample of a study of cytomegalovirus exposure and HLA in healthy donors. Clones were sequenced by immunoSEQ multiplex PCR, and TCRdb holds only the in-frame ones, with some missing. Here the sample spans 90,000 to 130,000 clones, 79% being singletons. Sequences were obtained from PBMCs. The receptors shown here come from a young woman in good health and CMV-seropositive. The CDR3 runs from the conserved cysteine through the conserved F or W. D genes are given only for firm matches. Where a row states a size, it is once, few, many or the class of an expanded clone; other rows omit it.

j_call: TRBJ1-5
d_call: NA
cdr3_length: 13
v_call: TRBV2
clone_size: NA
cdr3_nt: TGTGCCAGTCTTCAGACAAGCAATCAGCCCCAGCATTTT
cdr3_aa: CASLQTSNQPQHF

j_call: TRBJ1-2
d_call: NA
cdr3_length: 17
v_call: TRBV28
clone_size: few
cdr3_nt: TGTGCCAGCAGTTTATACCCCGCCGGGACGGCCCAGGGGGGCTACACCTTC
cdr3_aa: CASSLYPAGTAQGGYTF

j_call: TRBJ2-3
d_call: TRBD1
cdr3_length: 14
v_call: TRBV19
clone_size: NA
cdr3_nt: TGTGCCAGTAGTCCCGGACAGGGGGTAGATACGCAGTATTTT
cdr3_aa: CASSPGQGVDTQYF

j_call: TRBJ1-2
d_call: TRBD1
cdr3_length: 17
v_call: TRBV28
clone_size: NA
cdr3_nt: TGTGCCAGCAGTTTCTCGAGGGGACAGGCTTTCTACTATGGCTACACCTTC
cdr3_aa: CASSFSRGQAFYYGYTF

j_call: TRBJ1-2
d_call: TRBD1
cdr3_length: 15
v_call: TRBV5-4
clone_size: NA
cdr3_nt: TGTGCCAGCAGCTCCCTACAGGGGGCGGGCTATGGCTACACCTTC
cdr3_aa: CASSSLQGAGYGYTF

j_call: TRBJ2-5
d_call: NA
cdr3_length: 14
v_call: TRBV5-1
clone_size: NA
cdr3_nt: TGCGCCAGCAGCTTGAGGACATCTCAAGAGACCCAGTACTTC
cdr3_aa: CASSLRTSQETQYF

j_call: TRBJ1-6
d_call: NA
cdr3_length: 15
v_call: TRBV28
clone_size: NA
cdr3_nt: TGTGCCAGCAGTCTCAGGGGATATAGGAATTCACCCCTCCACTTT
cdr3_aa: CASSLRGYRNSPLHF

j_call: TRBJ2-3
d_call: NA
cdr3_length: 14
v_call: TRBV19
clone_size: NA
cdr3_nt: TGTGCCAGTAGTGATCGGGGGAGGACAGATACGCAGTATTTT
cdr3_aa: CASSDRGRTDTQYF

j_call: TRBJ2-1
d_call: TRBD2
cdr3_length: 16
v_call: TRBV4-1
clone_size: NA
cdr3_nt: TGCGCCAGCAGCCAAGATGCGGGAGTGTCCTACAATGAGCAGTTCTTC
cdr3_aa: CASSQDAGVSYNEQFF

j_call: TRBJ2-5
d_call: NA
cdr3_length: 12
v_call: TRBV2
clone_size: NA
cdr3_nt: TGTGCCAGCAGAAATAAGAGGGAGACCCAGTACTTC
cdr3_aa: CASRNKRETQYF

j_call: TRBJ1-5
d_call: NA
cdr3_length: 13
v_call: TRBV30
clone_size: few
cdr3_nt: TGTGCCTGGAGTGTTGGAGGGCTTCAGCCCCAGCATTTT
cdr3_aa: CAWSVGGLQPQHF

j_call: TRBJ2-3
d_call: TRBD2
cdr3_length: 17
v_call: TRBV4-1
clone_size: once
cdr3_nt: TGCGCCAGCAGCCAAGGGTTAGCGGGTAAACCCACAGATACGCAGTATTTT
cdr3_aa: CASSQGLAGKPTDTQYF

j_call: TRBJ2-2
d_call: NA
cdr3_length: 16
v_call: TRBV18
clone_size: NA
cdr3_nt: TGTGCCAGCTCACCAATAGGGCAGGGGAACACCGGGGAGCTGTTTTTT
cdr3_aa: CASSPIGQGNTGELFF

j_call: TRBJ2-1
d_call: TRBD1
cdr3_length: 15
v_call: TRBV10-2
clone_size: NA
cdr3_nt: TGCGCCAGCAAGGGGGCGCGGGTACGGTACAATGAGCAGTTCTTC
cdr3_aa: CASKGARVRYNEQFF

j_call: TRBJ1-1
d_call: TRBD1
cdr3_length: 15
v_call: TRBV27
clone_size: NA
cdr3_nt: TGTGCCAGCAGCCTCTTTACAGGGGAACACACTGAAGCTTTCTTT
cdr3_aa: CASSLFTGEHTEAFF

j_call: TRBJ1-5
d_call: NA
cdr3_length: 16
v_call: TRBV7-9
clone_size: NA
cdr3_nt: TGTGCCAGCAGCCTAATAAAGGGGCCAGGGGATCAGCCCCAGCATTTT
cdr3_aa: CASSLIKGPGDQPQHF

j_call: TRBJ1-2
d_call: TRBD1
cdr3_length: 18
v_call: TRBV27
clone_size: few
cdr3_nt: TGTGCCAGCGGATCGACAGGGGGCGAAGGGTTTATGGGCTATGGCTACACCTTC
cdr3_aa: CASGSTGGEGFMGYGYTF

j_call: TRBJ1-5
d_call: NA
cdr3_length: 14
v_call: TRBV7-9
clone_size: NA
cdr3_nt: TGTGCCAGCAGCTCGGCAGGGAGGGGTCAGCCCCAGCATTTT
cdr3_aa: CASSSAGRGQPQHF

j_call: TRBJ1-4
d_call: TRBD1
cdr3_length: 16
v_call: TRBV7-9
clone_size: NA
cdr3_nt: TGTGCCAGCAGCTCAGACAGGGGGGTACCTAATGAAAAACTGTTTTTT
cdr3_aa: CASSSDRGVPNEKLFF

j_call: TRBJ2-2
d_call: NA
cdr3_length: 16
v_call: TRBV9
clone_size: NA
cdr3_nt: TGTGCCAGCAGCATTAGGCGAGGGGGGGGCACCGGGGAGCTGTTTTTT
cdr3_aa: CASSIRRGGGTGELFF

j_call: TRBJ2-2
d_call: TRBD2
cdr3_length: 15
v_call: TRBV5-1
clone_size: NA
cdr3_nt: TGCGCCAGCAGCTTGGCGACTGCGGGGGGCGGGGAGCTGTTTTTT
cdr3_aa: CASSLATAGGGELFF

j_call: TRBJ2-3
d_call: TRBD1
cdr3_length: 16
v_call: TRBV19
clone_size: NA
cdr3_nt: TGTGCCAGTAGTTCATGGACAGGGGAAAGCACAGATACGCAGTATTTT
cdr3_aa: CASSSWTGESTDTQYF

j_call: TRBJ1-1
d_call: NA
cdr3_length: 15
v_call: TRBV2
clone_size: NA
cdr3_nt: TGTGCCAGCAGTGAACTGGCCGGCAGGGCCACTGAAGCTTTCTTT
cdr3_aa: CASSELAGRATEAFF

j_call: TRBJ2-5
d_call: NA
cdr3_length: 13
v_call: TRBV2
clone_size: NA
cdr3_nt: TGTGCAGCTAGAAAGACCGCGCGAGAGACCCAGTACTTC
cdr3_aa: CAARKTARETQYF

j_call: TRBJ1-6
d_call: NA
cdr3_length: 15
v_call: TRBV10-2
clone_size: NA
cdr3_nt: TGCGCCAGCAACCCGGCCGGACAGACGAATTCACCCCTCCACTTT
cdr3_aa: CASNPAGQTNSPLHF

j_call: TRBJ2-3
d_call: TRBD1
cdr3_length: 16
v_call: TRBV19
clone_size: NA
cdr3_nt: TGTGCCAGTGGTTCTCTGGGACAGGGGAGCACAGATACGCAGTATTTT
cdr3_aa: CASGSLGQGSTDTQYF

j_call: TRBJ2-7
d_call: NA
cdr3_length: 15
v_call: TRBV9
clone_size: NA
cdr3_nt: TGTGCCAGCAGCGTTTCCGGGACATCAACCTACGAGCAGTACTTC
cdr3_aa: CASSVSGTSTYEQYF

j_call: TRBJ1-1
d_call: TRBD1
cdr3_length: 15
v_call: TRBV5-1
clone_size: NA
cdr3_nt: TGCGCCAGCAGCTTGGATCGGGGACAGCCTCTTGAAGCTTTCTTT
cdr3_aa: CASSLDRGQPLEAFF

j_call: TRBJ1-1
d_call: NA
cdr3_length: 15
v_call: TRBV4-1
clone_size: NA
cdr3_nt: TGCGCCAGCAGCCAAGTGGTCAGGAAGAACACTGAAGCTTTCTTT
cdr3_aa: CASSQVVRKNTEAFF

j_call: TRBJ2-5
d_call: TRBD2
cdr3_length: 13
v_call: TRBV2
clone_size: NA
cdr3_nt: TGTGCCAGCAGTACGGGAGGGCGGGAGACCCAGTACTTC
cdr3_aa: CASSTGGRETQYF

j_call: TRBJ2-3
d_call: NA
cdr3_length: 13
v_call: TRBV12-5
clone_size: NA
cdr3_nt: TGTGCTAGTGGTTTGGACGCTAGCGCAAGACGGTATTTT
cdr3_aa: CASGLDASARRYF

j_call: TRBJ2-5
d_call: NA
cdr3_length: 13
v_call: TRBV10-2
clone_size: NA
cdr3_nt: TGCGCCAGCAGTGAACAGGGTTCAGAGACCCAGTACTTC
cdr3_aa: CASSEQGSETQYF

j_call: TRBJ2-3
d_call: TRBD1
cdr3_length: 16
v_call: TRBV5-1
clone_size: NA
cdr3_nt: TGCGCCAGCAGCTGGGCCCAGGGGGCCAGCACAGATACGCAGTATTTT
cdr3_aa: CASSWAQGASTDTQYF

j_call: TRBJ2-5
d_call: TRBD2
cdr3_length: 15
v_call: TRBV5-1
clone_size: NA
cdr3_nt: TGCGCCAGCAGCTTGACTAACACGGGAGGGGAGACCCAGTACTTC
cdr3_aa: CASSLTNTGGETQYF

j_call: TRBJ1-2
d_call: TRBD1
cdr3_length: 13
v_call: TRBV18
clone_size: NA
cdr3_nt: TGTGCCAGCTCAACGACAGGGACCTATGGCTACACCTTC
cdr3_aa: CASSTTGTYGYTF